This T cell receptor beta chain was retrieved from a study of neurological immune-mediated disorders. Overall study results and limits: Expansion of TCR clones was greatest in HTLV-1-associated myelopathy and smallest in multiple sclerosis, where it fell below that of healthy controls.

5'RACE employing 10-nucleotide random UMIs yielded the cDNA. TCRdb re-derived calls from the 5' RACE reads in MiXCR, one entry per CDR3 protein. Here the sample spans 60,000 to 90,000 distinct CDR3 sequences, about a tenth being singletons. Indicated time point: longitudinal time-point 1 (baseline). Healthy control samples came from blood bank volunteers in Maryland, USA. In this sample, this clonotype turned up many times. Its antigen is still unknown. From germline, CDR1 is SGHTA and CDR2 FQGNSA. The CDR3 is made up of 14 amino acids. The V gene lost 1 base and the J gene lost 4 bases, with 7 bases spanning the gap.

V is TRBV7-2 and J is TRBJ2-2; the D gene is possibly TRBD2 (5 bases). This sequence was found in a young man in good health. Sequencing was carried out using PBMCs. The chain's CDR3 is CASSLELGTGELFF. The DNA for the CDR3 is TGTGCCAGCAGCTTAGAACTAGGCACCGGGGAGCTGTTTTTT. The full variable domain, its missing parts supplied by reference TRBV7-2 and TRBJ2-2, is GAGVSQSPSNKVTEKGKDVELRCDPISGHTALYWYRQSLGQGLEFLIYFQGNSAPDKSGLPSDRFSAERTGGSVSTLTIQRTQQEDSAVYLCASSLELGTGELFFGEGSRLTVL.